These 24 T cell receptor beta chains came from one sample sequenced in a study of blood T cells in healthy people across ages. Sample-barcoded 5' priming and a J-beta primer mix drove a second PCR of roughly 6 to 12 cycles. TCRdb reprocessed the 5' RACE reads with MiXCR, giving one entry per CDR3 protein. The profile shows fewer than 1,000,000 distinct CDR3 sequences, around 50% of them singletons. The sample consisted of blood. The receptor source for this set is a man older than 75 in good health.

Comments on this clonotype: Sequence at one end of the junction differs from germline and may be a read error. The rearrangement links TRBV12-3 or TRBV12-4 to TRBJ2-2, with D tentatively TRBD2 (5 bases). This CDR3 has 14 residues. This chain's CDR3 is CASSLAEWAGELFF. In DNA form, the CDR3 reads TGTGCCAGCAGTCTAGCAGAATGGGCCGGGGAGCTGTTTTTT.

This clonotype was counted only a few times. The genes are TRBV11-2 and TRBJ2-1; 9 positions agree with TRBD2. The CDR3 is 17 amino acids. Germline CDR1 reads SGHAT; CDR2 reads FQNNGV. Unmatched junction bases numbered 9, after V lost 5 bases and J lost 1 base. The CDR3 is CASSSPLAGVSYNEQFF. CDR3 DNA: TGTGCCAGCAGCAGCCCCTTAGCGGGAGTTTCCTACAATGAGCAGTTCTTC. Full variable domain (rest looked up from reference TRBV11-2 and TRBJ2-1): EAGVAQSPRYKIIEKRQSVAFWCNPISGHATLYWYQQILGQGPKLLIQFQNNGVVDDSQLPKDRFSAERLKGVDSTLKIQPAKLEDSAVYLCASSSPLAGVSYNEQFFGPGTRLTVL.

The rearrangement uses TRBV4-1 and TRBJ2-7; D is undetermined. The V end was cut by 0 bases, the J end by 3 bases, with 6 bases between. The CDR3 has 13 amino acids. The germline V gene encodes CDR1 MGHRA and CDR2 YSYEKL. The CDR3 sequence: CASSQDIHYEQYF. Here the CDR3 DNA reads TGCGCCAGCAGCCAAGACATCCACTACGAGCAGTACTTC.

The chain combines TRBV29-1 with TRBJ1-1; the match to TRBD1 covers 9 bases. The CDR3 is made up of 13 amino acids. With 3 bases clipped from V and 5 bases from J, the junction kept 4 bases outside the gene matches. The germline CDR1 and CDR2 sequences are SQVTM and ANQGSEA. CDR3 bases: TGCAGCGTTGAGCGGGACAGGGTGACTGAAGCTTTCTTT. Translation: CSVERDRVTEAFF.

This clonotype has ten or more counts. For the CDR3, the DNA is TGTGCCAGCAGCGACCTCGCACTAGCGGGAGCTTCGGGGGAGCAGTTCTTC. Translation gives CASSDLALAGASGEQFF. The chain combines TRBV2 with TRBJ2-1; TRBD2 matches 11 bases. Germline loops: CDR1 SNHLY, CDR2 FYNNEI. There are 17 residues in the CDR3. Germline trimming cut 6 bases from V and 10 bases from J; bases unmatched to any gene: 17.

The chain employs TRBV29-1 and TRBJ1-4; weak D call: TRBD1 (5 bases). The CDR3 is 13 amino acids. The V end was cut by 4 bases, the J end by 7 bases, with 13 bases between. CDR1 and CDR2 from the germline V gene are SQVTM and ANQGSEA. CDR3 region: CSVVGSGTEKLFF. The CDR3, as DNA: TGCAGCGTTGTGGGTTCAGGGACTGAAAAACTGTTTTTT.

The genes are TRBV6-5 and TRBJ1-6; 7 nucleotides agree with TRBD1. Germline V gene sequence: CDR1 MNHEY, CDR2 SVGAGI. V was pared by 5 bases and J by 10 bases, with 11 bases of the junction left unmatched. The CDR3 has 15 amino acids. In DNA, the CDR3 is TGTGCCAGCAGTCCAGACAGGGCCCTTCGGTCACCCCTCCACTTT. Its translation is CASSPDRALRSPLHF.

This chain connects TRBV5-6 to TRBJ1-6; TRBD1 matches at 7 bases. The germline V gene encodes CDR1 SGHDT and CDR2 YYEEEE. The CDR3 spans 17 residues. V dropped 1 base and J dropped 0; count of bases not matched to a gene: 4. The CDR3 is CASSLWDRGSYNSPLHF. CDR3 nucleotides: TGTGCCAGCAGCTTGTGGGACAGAGGCTCCTATAATTCACCCCTCCACTTT.

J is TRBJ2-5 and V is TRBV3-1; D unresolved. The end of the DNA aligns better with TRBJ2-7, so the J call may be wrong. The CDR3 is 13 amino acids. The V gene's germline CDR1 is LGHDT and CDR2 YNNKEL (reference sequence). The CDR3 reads CASSQGPEYEQYF. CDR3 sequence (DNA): TGTGCCAGCAGCCAAGGACCTGAGTACGAGCAGTACTTC.

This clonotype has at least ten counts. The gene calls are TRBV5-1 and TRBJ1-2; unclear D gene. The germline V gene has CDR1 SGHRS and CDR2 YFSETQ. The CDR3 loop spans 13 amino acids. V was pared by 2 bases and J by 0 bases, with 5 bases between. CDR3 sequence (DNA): TGCGCCAGCAGCTTCGAAACTAACTATGGCTACACCTTC. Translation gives CASSFETNYGYTF.

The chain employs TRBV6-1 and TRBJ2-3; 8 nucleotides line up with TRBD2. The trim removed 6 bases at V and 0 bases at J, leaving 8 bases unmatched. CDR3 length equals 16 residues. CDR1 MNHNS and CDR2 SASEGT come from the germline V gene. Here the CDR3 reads CASRRRVAGSTDTQYF. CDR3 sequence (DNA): TGTGCCAGCAGGAGGAGGGTAGCGGGGAGCACAGATACGCAGTATTTT.

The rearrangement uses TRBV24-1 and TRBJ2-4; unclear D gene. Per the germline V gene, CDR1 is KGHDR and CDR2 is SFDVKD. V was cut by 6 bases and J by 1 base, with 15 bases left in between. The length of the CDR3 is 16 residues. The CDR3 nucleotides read TGTGCCACCAGTCTCAAGACCGAGAGGGCCAAAAACATTCAGTACTTC. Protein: CATSLKTERAKNIQYF.

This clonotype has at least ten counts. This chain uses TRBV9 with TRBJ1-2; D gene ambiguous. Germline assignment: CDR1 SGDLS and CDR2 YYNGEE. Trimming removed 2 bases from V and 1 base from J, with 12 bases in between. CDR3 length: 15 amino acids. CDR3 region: CASSVSSDLNYGYTF. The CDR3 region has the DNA TGTGCCAGCAGCGTGAGCAGTGACCTTAACTATGGCTACACCTTC.

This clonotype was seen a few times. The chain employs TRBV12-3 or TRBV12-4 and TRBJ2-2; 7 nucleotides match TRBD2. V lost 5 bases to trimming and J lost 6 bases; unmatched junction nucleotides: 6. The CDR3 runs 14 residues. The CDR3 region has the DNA TGTGCCAGCAGTACCCGACTAGCCGCCGGGGAGCTGTTTTTT. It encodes CASSTRLAAGELFF.

This CDR3 reads CSVDYSTGELFF. The DNA for the CDR3 is TGCAGCGTTGATTACAGCACCGGGGAGCTGTTTTTT. V gene TRBV29-1 combines with J gene TRBJ2-2; unclear D gene. Trimming stripped 3 bases from V and 4 bases from J, with 6 bases between. This CDR3 has 12 amino acids. The germline CDR1 and CDR2 sequences are SQVTM and ANQGSEA.

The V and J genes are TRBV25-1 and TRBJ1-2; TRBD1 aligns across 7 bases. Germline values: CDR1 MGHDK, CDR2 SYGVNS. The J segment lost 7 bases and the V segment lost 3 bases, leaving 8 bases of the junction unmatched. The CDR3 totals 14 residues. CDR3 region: CASSEGGRGTGYTF. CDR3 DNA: TGTGCCAGCAGTGAGGGAGGCAGGGGGACTGGCTACACCTTC.

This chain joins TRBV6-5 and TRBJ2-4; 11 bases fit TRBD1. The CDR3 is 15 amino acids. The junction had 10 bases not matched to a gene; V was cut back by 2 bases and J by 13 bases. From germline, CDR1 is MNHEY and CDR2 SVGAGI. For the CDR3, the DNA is TGTGCCAGCAGTTACGAACTCAGGGGACAGGGGGTGCAGTACTTC. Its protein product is CASSYELRGQGVQYF.

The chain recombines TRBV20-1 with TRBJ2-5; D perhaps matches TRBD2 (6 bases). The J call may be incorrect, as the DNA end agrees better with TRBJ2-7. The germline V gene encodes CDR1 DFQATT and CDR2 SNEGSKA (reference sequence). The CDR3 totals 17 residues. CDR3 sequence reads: CSALPLGMREANYEQYF. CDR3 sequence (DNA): TGCAGTGCTCTCCCTCTCGGAATGAGGGAGGCCAACTACGAGCAGTACTTC.

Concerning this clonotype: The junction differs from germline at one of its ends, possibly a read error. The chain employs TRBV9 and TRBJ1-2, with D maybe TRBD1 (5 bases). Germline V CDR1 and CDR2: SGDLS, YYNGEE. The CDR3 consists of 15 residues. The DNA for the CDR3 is TGTGCCAGCAGCGTAGTAGGTACAGGTGACTATGGCTGCACCTTC. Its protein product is CASSVVGTGDYGCTF. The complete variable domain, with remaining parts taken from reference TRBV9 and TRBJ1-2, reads DSGVTQTPKHLITATGQRVTLRCSPRSGDLSVYWYQQSLDQGLQFLIQYYNGEERAKGNILERFSAQQFPDLHSELNLSSLELGDSALYFCASSVVGTGDYGCTFGSGTRLTVV.

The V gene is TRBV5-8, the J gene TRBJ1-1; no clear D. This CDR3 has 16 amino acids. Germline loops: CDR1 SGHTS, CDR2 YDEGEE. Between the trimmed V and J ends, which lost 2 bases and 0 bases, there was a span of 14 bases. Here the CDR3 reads CASSFLRGGLNTEAFF. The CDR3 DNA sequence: TGTGCCAGCAGCTTTTTGAGAGGCGGCTTGAACACTGAAGCTTTCTTT.

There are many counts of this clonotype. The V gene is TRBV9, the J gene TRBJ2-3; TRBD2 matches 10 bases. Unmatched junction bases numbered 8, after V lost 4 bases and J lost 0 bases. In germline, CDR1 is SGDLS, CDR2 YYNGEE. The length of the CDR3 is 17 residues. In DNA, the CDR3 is TGTGCCAGCAGCCTAGAGATGACTAGCGGGAGCACAGATACGCAGTATTTT. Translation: CASSLEMTSGSTDTQYF. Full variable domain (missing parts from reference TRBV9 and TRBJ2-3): DSGVTQTPKHLITATGQRVTLRCSPRSGDLSVYWYQQSLDQGLQFLIQYYNGEERAKGNILERFSAQQFPDLHSELNLSSLELGDSALYFCASSLEMTSGSTDTQYFGPGTRLTVL.

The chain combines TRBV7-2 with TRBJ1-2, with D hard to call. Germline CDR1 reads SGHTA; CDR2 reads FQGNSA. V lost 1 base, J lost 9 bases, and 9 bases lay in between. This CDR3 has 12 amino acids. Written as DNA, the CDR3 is TGTGCCAGCAGCTTAGACTTTGGACGCTACACCTTC. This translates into CASSLDFGRYTF.

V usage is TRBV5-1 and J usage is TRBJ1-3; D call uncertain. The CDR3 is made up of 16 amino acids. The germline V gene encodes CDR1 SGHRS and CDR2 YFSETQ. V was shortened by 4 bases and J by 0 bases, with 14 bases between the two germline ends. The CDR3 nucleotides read TGCGCCAGCAGCCCAGCCGGCAGCTACTCTGGAAACACCATATATTTT. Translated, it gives CASSPAGSYSGNTIYF.

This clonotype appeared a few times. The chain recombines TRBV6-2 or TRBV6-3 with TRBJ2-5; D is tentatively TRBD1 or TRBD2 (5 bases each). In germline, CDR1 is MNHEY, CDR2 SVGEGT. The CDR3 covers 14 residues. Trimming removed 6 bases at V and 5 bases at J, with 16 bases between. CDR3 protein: CASRNPGAGETQYF. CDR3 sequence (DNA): TGTGCCAGCAGAAACCCCGGGGCCGGGGAGACCCAGTACTTC.